The present T cell receptor (beta chain) was sequenced within a study of T cells in Graves' hyperthyroidism and ophthalmopathy (dated by TCRdb to about 2019). For context, the study as a whole: Peripheral blood was collected at initial diagnosis, before any treatment. A discovery cohort of about a hundred patients, roughly 40 with Graves' ophthalmopathy and under 60 with stable Graves' hyperthyroidism, was used to find distinguishing TCR V-J signatures. Prospective prediction of ophthalmopathy was tested in an independent validation cohort of approximately 19 hyperthyroidism patients and some 17 patients who later progressed to ophthalmopathy. The roughly 100 discovery patients were randomly divided into training and test sets at a 7:3 ratio. In more than 5 Graves' hyperthyroidism patients, the study also compared T-cell repertoires from thyroid tissue with T-cell repertoires from blood. Once sampling was done, hyperthyroidism patients were given methimazole at a starting dose of 30 mg daily, whereas ophthalmopathy patients were given high-dose intravenous methylprednisolone. The paper reports TCR Vbeta CDR3 sequencing of over 130 peripheral blood samples: 43 ophthalmopathy, fewer than 80 hyperthyroidism and 17 progressor patients. Study-level results and caveats: During validation, the model predicted progression to ophthalmopathy a median of approximately 6 months ahead of onset, with almost 71% sensitivity and 72% to 80% specificity. Most expanded thyroid clonotypes (frequency above 0.001) were also detected in blood, a finding suggesting that blood repertoires may reflect thyroid immune responses. Ophthalmopathy was separated from stable hyperthyroidism by a 13 V-J signature model, with 87.88% sensitivity and about 81% specificity obtained in cross-validation and 80%/75% obtained in testing. No statistical method was used to fix the sample size in advance, and group allocation was not hidden from the investigators.

The junction carries 9 bases between V and J, which are trimmed by 1 base and 0 bases respectively. From the germline V gene, CDR1 is LGHNA and CDR2 is YNFKEQ. The CDR3 starts with the cysteine, ends with the phenylalanine, and has 15 residues. CDR3 DNA is the only sequence kept; it has 45 bases, read in frame from the first base. Ophthalmopathy patients had moderately to severely active disease, Clinical Activity Score of at least 3, NOSPECS grade of at least 4, and duration under 3 months. Any patient with an uncontrolled infection, another autoimmune disease, pregnancy or lactation was excluded. Diagnoses were established on the basis of clinical symptoms, serum thyroxine and TRAb, thyroid ultrasound, and orbital computed tomography. PBMCs were isolated from about 9.2 ml of fresh peripheral blood by Ficoll-Paque density gradient centrifugation. Trizol reagent was used to extract total RNA, and RNA quality was then checked on an Agilent 2100 Bioanalyzer.

TCR beta CDR3 regions were amplified from RNA transcripts. The first round of RT-PCR for the TCR CDR3 was performed with the HTBI primer set and the Qiagen OneStep RT-PCR kit. Libraries were constructed in a second round of multiplex PCR, after which size selection and purification were performed. Libraries were sequenced paired-end with 100 bp reads on an Illumina HiSeq2000. Per the authors' processing: SOAPnuke was used to process the raw data, with reads discarded if the reads contained adapters or uncalled bases, had a mean Phred below 15, or lacked an exact constant-primer or identifier match. COPE v1.2.5 was used to merge high-quality paired reads, and clonotypes were defined as unique nucleotide sequences. MiTCR v1.1 was used to align clonotypes to the IMGT TRBV, TRBD and TRBJ reference segments. The analysis was restricted to V-J combinations with a frequency above 0.0001, which together covered over 99% of the repertoires. The TCS score was defined as the ratio of F50 (clonal expansion) to E x V (chaos), calculated using BLOSUM62-based TCRdist between CDR3 peptides within each V-J. Welch's t-statistics and random forest reduced around 520 V-J features to about 13, which were used in a naive Bayes classifier (R e1071). The similarity between thyroid and blood repertoires was quantified using the Morisita-Horn index. TCRdb cleaned the public reads at Q25 with fastp, built clones with MiXCR and kept in-frame beta chains. All rows with the same CDR3 protein become a single entry with the most common DNA and genes. Clone size and V and J calls follow TCRdb, not the original study. The sample records hundreds of thousands of distinct CDR3 sequences, roughly 14% of which are singletons. Of the sample, roughly 4.5% falls within the top ten clones.

Remarks on this clonotype: Which antigen it targets is not known. The record has no base qualities; no much larger clone is one base away.

The chain uses TRBV4-2 and TRBJ1-1; no confident D gene assignment can be made. Sample: blood. The clonotype was recovered from a middle-aged woman with Graves' ophthalmopathy. This receptor has the CDR3 CASSQGKGMNTEAFF. In nucleotide form, the sequence is TGTGCCAGCAGCCAAGGGAAGGGAATGAACACTGAAGCTTTCTTT.